The present entry profiles one T cell receptor beta chain with its context. The data were taken from a study of blood T cell repertoires in COVID-19. CDR3 size: 13 residues. V lost 5 bases and J 11 bases, leaving 16 bases between the germline ends. Germline values: CDR1 SGHTA, CDR2 FQGNSA. Data came from immunoSEQ multiplex PCR; TCRdb stores just in-frame clones and leaves some out. There are over 250,000 clones in the sample; about 85% occur only once, and roughly 15% lies in the top ten. This rearrangement joins TRBV7-2 to TRBJ2-1; a weak D match, TRBD1 (6 bases). Material for sequencing was peripheral blood. The receptor was derived from a human donor in a cohort sampled during active COVID-19. This chain's CDR3 is CASSTPGTRKQFF. The CDR3 DNA is TGTGCCAGCAGCACCCCCGGGACAAGAAAGCAGTTCTTC.